This T cell receptor (beta chain) was found in a study of immune cell composition in non-small cell lung cancer. About this clone: Antigen: not known.

TCRdb's table, derived via immunoSEQ multiplex PCR, lists solely in-frame clones and lacks some. The sample yields about 2,400 clones, around 75% seen once. V lost 5 bases, J lost 3 bases, and 5 bases stayed unmatched. This CDR3 comprises 14 residues. Germline CDR1 SGHVS, CDR2 FNYEAQ. Study findings and constraints: Lung adenocarcinomas had lower top 10 clone scores and clonality than squamous tumours. Tumour TCR-beta clonality was not significantly tied to smoking pack-years.

The J gene is TRBJ2-5, the V gene TRBV7-6, with 8 bases aligning to TRBD1. The clonotype was recovered from a human donor with non-small cell lung cancer. The sample taken for sequencing was lung tumor tissue. DNA for the CDR3: TGTGCCAGCAGCCCGACAGGGGTAAAAGAGACCCAGTACTTC. Amino acid sequence: CASSPTGVKETQYF.